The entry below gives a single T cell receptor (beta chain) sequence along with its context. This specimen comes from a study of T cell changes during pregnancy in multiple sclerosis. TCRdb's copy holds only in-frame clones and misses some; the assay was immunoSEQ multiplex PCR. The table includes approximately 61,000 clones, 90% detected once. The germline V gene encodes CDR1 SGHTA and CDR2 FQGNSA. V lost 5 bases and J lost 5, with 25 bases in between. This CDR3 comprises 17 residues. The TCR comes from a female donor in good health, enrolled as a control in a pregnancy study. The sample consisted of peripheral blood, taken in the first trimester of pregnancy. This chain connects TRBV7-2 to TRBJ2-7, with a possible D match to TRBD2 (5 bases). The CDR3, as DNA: TGTGCCAGCAGCCCCCGCCGAGGGTCCGGTGAAAGGGACGAGCAGTACTTC. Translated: CASSPRRGSGERDEQYF.